Detailed here is one T cell receptor (beta chain). The trim removed 4 bases at V and 8 bases at J, leaving 16 bases unmatched. Germline assignment: CDR1 SGHDN and CDR2 FVKESK. The CDR3 length is 17 residues. The sample belongs to a study of blood T cell repertoires in COVID-19. Clones were read by immunoSEQ multiplex PCR, and TCRdb kept only the in-frame ones, dropping some. In the table there are under 250,000 clones, roughly four fifths of which are singletons. This sequence was found in a middle-aged woman with acute or convalescent COVID-19. Sequencing used peripheral blood. The chain employs TRBV14 and TRBJ2-4; TRBD1 aligns across 8 bases. CDR3 region: CASSLLQGDRGRDIQYF. CDR3 in DNA: TGTGCCAGCAGCCTGCTCCAAGGAGACAGGGGACGAGACATTCAGTACTTC.